This is a list of T cell receptor beta chains from one sample in a study of cytomegalovirus exposure and HLA in healthy donors. Assay used: immunoSEQ multiplex PCR; TCRdb lists only in-frame clones, some missing. The table shows about 110,000 clones, with roughly 86% occurring only once. Sequenced material: PBMCs. The receptor set was obtained from a woman aged 18-29 years in good health and CMV-seronegative. The CDR3 runs from the conserved cysteine through the conserved F or W. Each record gives: V gene, J gene, clone size, D gene, CDR3 protein, CDR3 DNA. A D gene is named only where the DNA matches it firmly. The size of a clone is reported for some rows only, either as once, few or many, or as a class for expanded clones.

v_gene: TRBV6-5
j_gene: TRBJ2-5
abundance: NA
d_gene: NA
CDR3aa: CASSYNGREETQYF
CDR3nt: TGTGCCAGCAGTTATAACGGGAGAGAGGAGACCCAGTACTTC

v_gene: TRBV6-5
j_gene: TRBJ2-3
abundance: NA
d_gene: NA
CDR3aa: CASTQMGGLEDTQYF
CDR3nt: TGTGCCAGCACCCAAATGGGGGGTTTAGAAGATACGCAGTATTTT

v_gene: TRBV4-2
j_gene: TRBJ1-1
abundance: NA
d_gene: NA
CDR3aa: CASSSSVATYTEAFF
CDR3nt: TGTGCCAGCAGCTCGAGTGTAGCCACCTACACTGAAGCTTTCTTT

v_gene: TRBV4-3
j_gene: TRBJ2-5
abundance: once
d_gene: NA
CDR3aa: CASKRSLDQETQYF
CDR3nt: TGCGCCAGCAAGAGGTCCCTGGACCAAGAGACCCAGTACTTC

v_gene: TRBV13
j_gene: TRBJ2-2
abundance: once
d_gene: TRBD1
CDR3aa: CASSLGQGHTGELFF
CDR3nt: TGTGCCAGCAGCTTAGGACAGGGGCACACCGGGGAGCTGTTTTTT

v_gene: TRBV5-6
j_gene: TRBJ1-2
abundance: NA
d_gene: TRBD1
CDR3aa: CASSFIGQGAEGYTF
CDR3nt: TGTGCCAGCAGCTTTATCGGTCAGGGGGCGGAAGGCTACACCTTC

v_gene: TRBV19
j_gene: TRBJ2-7
abundance: NA
d_gene: NA
CDR3aa: CASSIQAQSYEQYF
CDR3nt: TGTGCCAGTAGTATCCAGGCGCAGAGCTACGAGCAGTACTTC

v_gene: TRBV7-2
j_gene: TRBJ1-2
abundance: NA
d_gene: NA
CDR3aa: CASSLGGRPNYGYTF
CDR3nt: TGTGCCAGCAGCCTCGGAGGGCGCCCAAACTATGGCTACACCTTC

v_gene: TRBV5-1
j_gene: TRBJ1-2
abundance: NA
d_gene: TRBD1
CDR3aa: CASSLDTGAVGYTF
CDR3nt: TGCGCCAGCAGCTTGGACACAGGGGCGGTAGGCTACACCTTC

v_gene: TRBV7-2
j_gene: TRBJ1-1
abundance: NA
d_gene: TRBD1
CDR3aa: CASSSPGQDHSEAFF
CDR3nt: TGTGCCAGCAGCTCGCCGGGACAGGATCATTCTGAAGCTTTCTTT

v_gene: TRBV7-2
j_gene: TRBJ2-3
abundance: NA
d_gene: TRBD1
CDR3aa: CASQGALPDTQYF
CDR3nt: TGTGCCTCACAGGGGGCGCTCCCAGATACGCAGTATTTT

v_gene: TRBV4-2
j_gene: TRBJ2-5
abundance: NA
d_gene: TRBD1
CDR3aa: CASSQDGTGGIETQYF
CDR3nt: TGTGCCAGCAGCCAAGATGGGACAGGGGGCATAGAGACCCAGTACTTC

v_gene: TRBV7-2
j_gene: TRBJ2-5
abundance: NA
d_gene: TRBD2
CDR3aa: CASSPRSGRQETQYF
CDR3nt: TGTGCCAGCAGCCCGAGGAGCGGGAGGCAAGAGACCCAGTACTTC

v_gene: TRBV15
j_gene: TRBJ1-6
abundance: NA
d_gene: NA
CDR3aa: CATSREGSGNSPLHF
CDR3nt: TGTGCCACCAGCAGAGAGGGGAGTGGCAATTCACCCCTCCACTTT

v_gene: TRBV7-9
j_gene: TRBJ2-5
abundance: NA
d_gene: NA
CDR3aa: CASSSRTSRVQETQYF
CDR3nt: TGTGCCAGCAGCTCCCGTACCAGCAGGGTACAAGAGACCCAGTACTTC

v_gene: TRBV5-4
j_gene: TRBJ2-5
abundance: NA
d_gene: NA
CDR3aa: CASSFQGTQETQYF
CDR3nt: TGTGCCAGCAGCTTCCAGGGTACACAAGAGACCCAGTACTTC

v_gene: TRBV30
j_gene: TRBJ2-7
abundance: NA
d_gene: NA
CDR3aa: CACNSGAYEQYF
CDR3nt: TGTGCCTGTAATAGCGGAGCCTACGAGCAGTACTTC

v_gene: TRBV6-6
j_gene: TRBJ2-2
abundance: NA
d_gene: TRBD1
CDR3aa: CASSPSGGRTGELFF
CDR3nt: TGTGCCAGCAGTCCATCAGGGGGTCGGACCGGGGAGCTGTTTTTT

v_gene: TRBV5-6
j_gene: TRBJ1-2
abundance: NA
d_gene: NA
CDR3aa: CASSLRRGAYGYTF
CDR3nt: TGTGCCAGCAGCTTGAGGCGGGGTGCCTATGGCTACACCTTC

v_gene: TRBV19
j_gene: TRBJ1-1
abundance: NA
d_gene: NA
CDR3aa: CASSSGGAGRDEAFF
CDR3nt: TGTGCCAGTAGTAGCGGAGGGGCGGGTCGGGATGAAGCTTTCTTT

v_gene: TRBV5-1
j_gene: TRBJ1-1
abundance: NA
d_gene: TRBD1
CDR3aa: CASSLLQGGLNTEAFF
CDR3nt: TGCGCCAGCAGCCTCCTACAGGGGGGCCTGAACACTGAAGCTTTCTTT

v_gene: TRBV6-6
j_gene: TRBJ1-3
abundance: NA
d_gene: TRBD1
CDR3aa: CASRQGSSGNTIYF
CDR3nt: TGTGCCAGCAGACAGGGGAGCTCTGGAAACACCATATATTTT

v_gene: TRBV28
j_gene: TRBJ2-1
abundance: NA
d_gene: TRBD1
CDR3aa: CASIEGASHPNEQFF
CDR3nt: TGTGCCAGCATCGAGGGGGCTAGCCATCCCAATGAGCAGTTCTTC

v_gene: TRBV9
j_gene: TRBJ2-3
abundance: once
d_gene: TRBD2
CDR3aa: CASSVGGSGSSNTQYF
CDR3nt: TGTGCCAGCAGCGTAGGGGGTAGCGGGAGTTCGAATACGCAGTATTTT